This paragraph covers one TCR beta chain sequence. Its antigen is not known. Healthy bone marrow donors made up the donor group. The study sampled nominally healthy donors, though unrecorded immune exposures were likely. A multiplex PCR was run with 60 Vbeta primers and 13 Jbeta primers. Sequenced by immunoSEQ multiplex PCR; TCRdb stores in-frame clones only, minus some. The top ten hold more than 2% of the sample, which has 160,000 or so clones, about 77% seen once. The data belong to a study of cytomegalovirus exposure and HLA in healthy donors. Points from the study as a whole: Later on, an analysis found that several of the most significant clusters appeared to be linked to common viral pathogens, which included parvovirus B19.

The clonotype comes from a man between 60 and 75 years old in good health and CMV-seronegative. The source material was PBMCs.

The CDR3 region has the DNA TGTGCCAGCAGCTTAGGGACAGGGTCGGGCGGCTACACCTTC. Protein sequence: CASSLGTGSGGYTF. The V and J genes are TRBV7-8 and TRBJ1-2, with 8 bases lining up with TRBD1. V shed 1 base and J 8 bases; nucleotides not matched to a gene: 6. The CDR3 covers 14 residues. The germline CDR1 and CDR2 sequences are SGHVS and FQNEAQ.